Shown below are 7 T cell receptor beta chains from a single sample sequenced in a study of beta chain features in type 1 diabetes. The whole isolated RNA underwent reverse transcription, so sequencing captured expressed TCRB transcripts. Clones were sequenced by immunoSEQ multiplex PCR, and TCRdb holds only the in-frame ones, with some missing. Seen here are some 400,000 clones, about 16% observed once, and the top ten hold 0.019%. Sequenced material: naive CD4+ T cells from blood. The source is a woman younger than 30 in good health.

In its sample, this clone was seen a few times. V usage is TRBV9 and J usage is TRBJ1-5; 7 bases line up with TRBD1. The CDR3 consists of 15 residues. V dropped 3 bases and J dropped 4; count of bases not matched to a gene: 7. The V gene's germline CDR1 is SGDLS and CDR2 YYNGEE. The CDR3: CASSGKTGWNQPQHF. CDR3 in DNA: TGTGCCAGCAGCGGAAAGACAGGGTGGAATCAGCCCCAGCATTTT.

V is TRBV28 and J is TRBJ1-1, with D unresolved. Trimming removed 6 bases from V and 0 bases from J, with 11 bases in between. CDR3 length: 14 amino acids. Germline CDR1 MDHEN, CDR2 SYDVKM. In DNA, the CDR3 is TGTGCCAGCAGGCTTCCCGGGATGAACACTGAAGCTTTCTTT. Translated: CASRLPGMNTEAFF.

This clone was picked up a small number of times. This chain links TRBV30 with TRBJ2-1, with 13 nucleotides matching TRBD2. After removal of 2 bases from V and 8 bases from J, the junction contained 6 bases not matched to a gene. In germline, CDR1 is GTSNPN, CDR2 SVGIG (reference sequence). The CDR3 sequence is 15 residues long. CDR3 loop: CAWSPTSGRPDEQFF. In nucleotides, the CDR3 is TGTGCCTGGAGTCCGACTAGCGGGAGGCCCGATGAGCAGTTCTTC.

V gene TRBV6-1 combines with J gene TRBJ1-1, with a weak D call TRBD1 (6 bases). The V gene's germline CDR1 is MNHNS and CDR2 SASEGT. The ends were cut back, 7 bases at V and 4 bases at J, with 13 bases in the middle. The CDR3 runs to 13 residues. The CDR3: CASTGGGGTEAFF. The CDR3 DNA follows: TGTGCCAGCACCGGAGGGGGGGGCACTGAAGCTTTCTTT.

The chain has TRBV4-2 and TRBJ2-6, with D unclear. V dropped 1 base and J dropped 0 bases, with 16 bases sitting between them. Germline V gene sequence: CDR1 LGHNA, CDR2 YNFKEQ. The CDR3 runs to 19 residues. This CDR3 is CASSQVQKVDLSGANVLTF. The CDR3 region has the DNA TGTGCCAGCAGCCAAGTACAGAAGGTCGACCTCTCTGGGGCCAACGTCCTGACTTTC.

This clone showed up just a few times. The CDR3 spells CASSGLAGGRSYNEQFF. CDR3 nucleotides: TGCGCCAGCAGCGGACTAGCGGGAGGACGCTCCTACAATGAGCAGTTCTTC. The chain is built from TRBV5-1 and TRBJ2-1, with 14 nucleotides matching TRBD2. Germline values: CDR1 SGHRS, CDR2 YFSETQ. Trimming cost V 4 bases and J 0 bases; bases outside gene matches: 3. The CDR3 runs to 17 residues.

The chain combines TRBV4-1 with TRBJ2-1; 7 nucleotides line up with TRBD2. V lost 0 bases to trimming and J lost 3 bases; unmatched junction nucleotides: 5. From germline, CDR1 is MGHRA and CDR2 YSYEKL. CDR3 length: 16 amino acids. The CDR3 loop reads CASSQDLASGYNEQFF. The DNA for the CDR3 is TGCGCCAGCAGCCAAGATCTGGCTAGCGGCTACAATGAGCAGTTCTTC.